Following are 8 T cell receptor beta chains from one sample sequenced in a study of Graves' ophthalmopathy and Graves' hyperthyroidism. RNA served as the template for amplifying TCR beta CDR3 regions. First-round RT-PCR relied on HTBI primers, and a second-round multiplex PCR came next. A single record per CDR3 protein comes from TCRdb applying MiXCR to the multiplex PCR reads. The data contain about 1.1 million distinct CDR3 sequences, 35% to 45% of them singletons. Sequencing was performed on peripheral blood or thyroid tissue (not recorded which). Receptors originate from an adult man with Graves' hyperthyroidism.

This clonotype was seen more than once but under ten times. The rearrangement joins TRBV29-1 to TRBJ2-7; no firm D call. Germline-derived CDR1 and CDR2 are SQVTM and ANQGSEA. The CDR3 spans 13 residues. The germline V and J ends were trimmed by 7 bases and 3 bases, with 16 bases remaining between them. The CDR3 loop reads CSAEFGRDYEQYF. In nucleotides, the CDR3 is TGCAGCGCCGAATTTGGCAGAGACTACGAGCAGTACTTC.

The CDR3 nucleotides read TGTGCCAGCAGACCACCAGGGTTCAATCAGCCCCAGCATTTT. It specifies CASRPPGFNQPQHF. The V call is TRBV2, the J call TRBJ1-5, with TRBD1 as a possible D gene (5 bases). This CDR3 has 14 amino acids. Between the trimmed V and J ends, which lost 6 bases and 3 bases, there was a span of 12 bases. In germline, CDR1 is SNHLY, CDR2 FYNNEI.

The rearrangement links TRBV12-3 or TRBV12-4 to TRBJ2-7, with D perhaps being TRBD1 or TRBD2 (5 bases each). The CDR3 has 17 residues. Trimming cost V 6 bases and J 5 bases, with 26 bases left between them. The chain's CDR3 is CASSRGDSVGTGNEQYF. The CDR3 DNA is TGTGCCAGCAGCCGGGGCGACAGCGTCGGAACAGGTAACGAGCAGTACTTC.

In its sample, this clonotype was seen many times. The V call is TRBV2, the J call TRBJ1-6; 8 positions agree with TRBD1. Losses at the gene ends were 8 bases for V and 9 bases for J; bases not matched to a gene: 6. Germline lookup yields CDR1 SNHLY and CDR2 FYNNEI. The CDR3 sequence is 13 residues long. The CDR3 region has the DNA TGTGCCAGCCTGACAGGGGAGGGTTCACCCCTCCACTTT. As protein: CASLTGEGSPLHF.

This clonotype showed up many times. The chain combines TRBV12-3 or TRBV12-4 with TRBJ1-6, with D perhaps matching TRBD1 (6 bases). V dropped 6 bases and J dropped 10 bases, with 19 bases sitting between them. This CDR3 is built from 15 residues. The DNA of the CDR3 is TGTGCCAGCAGGAGATCGACAGGCCCAAACTCACCCCTCCACTTT. Protein: CASRRSTGPNSPLHF.

This clonotype was detected ten times or more. The chain combines TRBV20-1 with TRBJ2-7; TRBD1 agrees at 11 bases. This CDR3 has 17 residues. Trimming removed 6 bases from V and 2 bases from J; junction bases left unmatched: 15. CDR1 and CDR2 (germline): DFQATT, SNEGSKA (reference sequence). The CDR3 loop is CSANSPRRDRGTYEQYF. CDR3 nucleotides: TGCAGTGCGAACTCACCTCGCCGGGACAGGGGGACCTACGAGCAGTACTTC.

This clonotype was counted only a few times. The V gene is TRBV3-1, the J gene TRBJ1-5; TRBD1 matches at 8 bases. V was clipped by 4 bases and J by 0 bases; unmatched bases: 14. The CDR3 spans 19 residues. CDR1 and CDR2 from the germline V gene are LGHDT and YNNKEL (reference sequence). CDR3 residues: CASSPSPGQADLSNQPQHF. The CDR3 DNA sequence: TGTGCCAGCAGCCCTTCCCCGGGACAGGCAGACCTTAGCAATCAGCCCCAGCATTTT.

The genes are TRBV29-1 and TRBJ1-1, with D possibly TRBD1 on 5 matching bases. Trimming pared 6 bases from V and 7 bases from J, leaving 15 bases between. This CDR3 contains 12 residues. Germline CDR1 and CDR2: SQVTM and ANQGSEA. CDR3 coding DNA: TGCAGCGTCTATACAGGAGGGGTTGAAGCTTTCTTT. As protein: CSVYTGGVEAFF.